The 26 T cell receptor beta chains in this list originate from one sample, sequenced in a study of T cells in Graves' hyperthyroidism and ophthalmopathy. TCR beta CDR3 region amplification was performed from RNA transcripts. TCR CDR3 underwent first-round RT-PCR with the HTBI primer set. One entry per CDR3 protein results from TCRdb running MiXCR on the multiplex PCR reads. Here the sample spans 300,000 to 350,000 distinct CDR3 sequences, roughly a fifth being singletons. Sequenced input: blood. Receptor source: a woman aged 45 to 65 with Graves' hyperthyroidism.

The chain uses TRBV24-1 and TRBJ2-3; possible D gene TRBD1, 5 bases. Between the trimmed V and J ends, which lost 3 bases and 4 bases, there was a span of 16 bases. The length of the CDR3 is 16 residues. CDR1 and CDR2 (germline): KGHDR, SFDVKD. The DNA of the CDR3 is TGTGCCACCAGTGATAAGACAGAACCGGGCGCAGATACGCAGTATTTT. Encoded protein: CATSDKTEPGADTQYF.

In its sample, this clonotype was seen a few times. This CDR3 fails to terminate in the conserved phenylalanine or tryptophan, so it likely reflects a read error. V and J are TRBV7-9 and TRBJ2-1; D might be TRBD1 (5 bases). V shed 5 bases and J shed 0 bases, with 11 bases lying between them. Germline assignment: CDR1 SEHNR and CDR2 FQNEAQ (reference sequence). The CDR3 extends over 15 amino acids. The CDR3 spells CASSLDSVSYNEQFL. The CDR3, as DNA: TGTGCCAGCAGCCTTGACAGTGTCTCCTACAATGAGCAGTTCCTC.

This clonotype has at least ten counts. This chain links TRBV30 with TRBJ2-7; the D gene is possibly TRBD1 (6 bases). The germline gives CDR1 GTSNPN, CDR2 SVGIG (reference sequence). This CDR3 region has 12 residues. Trimming took 5 bases from V and 6 from J, leaving 14 bases between them. The CDR3 nucleotides read TGTGCCTGGTGGACAAGGGGGACCGAGCAGTACTTC. Its protein is CAWWTRGTEQYF.

V is TRBV5-1 and J is TRBJ2-1, with 12 positions matching TRBD2. The CDR3 consists of 14 residues. V shed 4 bases and J 9 bases; nucleotides not matched to a gene: 5. CDR1 SGHRS and CDR2 YFSETQ come from the germline V gene. The CDR3 region has the DNA TGCGCCAGCAGCCGCGGACTAGCGGGAATTGAGCAGTTCTTC. It translates to CASSRGLAGIEQFF.

Regarding this clonotype: A single base separates this from a much larger clone, so it may be a read error. J is TRBJ2-7 and V is TRBV28; TRBD2 matches at 11 bases. Trimming cost V 8 bases and J 4 bases; bases outside gene matches: 4. CDR1 and CDR2 (germline): MDHEN, SYDVKM. The CDR3 extends over 13 amino acids. The CDR3 region is CASALAGGYEQYF. In nucleotides, the CDR3 is TGTGCCAGCGCCCTAGCGGGAGGTTACGAGCAGTACTTC. Combining the CDR3 with reference TRBV28 and TRBJ2-7 gives the whole variable domain DVKVTQSSRYLVKRTGEKVFLECVQDMDHENMFWYRQDPGLGLRLIYFSYDVKMKEKGDIPEGYSVSREKKERFSLILESASTNQTSMYLCASALAGGYEQYFGPGTRLTVT.

This clonotype was counted at least ten times. This chain links TRBV18 with TRBJ1-4, with 8 bases identical to TRBD1. This CDR3 has 15 residues. The germline CDR1 and CDR2 sequences are KGHSH and LQKENI. V shed 3 bases and J 8 bases; nucleotides not matched to a gene: 8. CDR3 DNA sequence: TGTGCCAGCTCACCCTCAGGGGGCGGAGGCGAAAAACTGTTTTTT. This sequence encodes CASSPSGGGGEKLFF.

The table lists this clonotype with many counts. This chain connects TRBV4-1 to TRBJ2-1, with TRBD2 as a possible D gene (6 bases). V was trimmed by 1 base and J by 12 bases, leaving 10 bases between them. The CDR3 is 12 residues long. Looked up from germline, CDR1 is MGHRA and CDR2 is YSYEKL. CDR3 protein: CASSQVAGRQFF. DNA for the CDR3: TGCGCCAGCAGCCAAGTGGCGGGAAGGCAGTTCTTC.

There are many counts of this clonotype. The chain couples TRBV5-5 to TRBJ2-7; weak D call: TRBD2 (6 bases). Germline values: CDR1 SGHKS, CDR2 YYEKEE (reference sequence). The CDR3 runs to 15 residues. The V gene lost 0 bases and the J gene lost 3 bases, with 13 bases spanning the gap. CDR3 in amino acids: CASSLDGTSYYEQYF. In nucleotides, the CDR3 is TGTGCCAGCAGCTTGGATGGGACTTCATACTACGAGCAGTACTTC.

The CDR3 bases are TGCGCCAGCAAATCCTCGGGGGGGAACACTGAAGCTTTCTTT. Amino acid sequence: CASKSSGGNTEAFF. The chain carries TRBV5-1 and TRBJ1-1; D possibly corresponds to TRBD1 (5 bases). Germline CDR1 reads SGHRS; CDR2 reads YFSETQ. The CDR3 has 14 amino acids. Trimming left V 6 bases short and J 1 base short, with 13 bases between.

This chain uses TRBV28 with TRBJ2-7; tentatively, D is TRBD1 (6 bases). CDR1 is MDHEN and CDR2 is SYDVKM in the germline V gene. The germline V and J ends were trimmed by 6 bases and 2 bases, with 23 bases remaining between them. The CDR3 contains 17 residues. The CDR3 region is CASSHHKDSRRTYEQYF. Here the CDR3 DNA reads TGTGCCAGCAGCCACCACAAGGACAGCAGGCGCACCTACGAGCAGTACTTC.

This clonotype was observed many times. V usage is TRBV20-1 and J usage is TRBJ2-4; D is possibly TRBD2 (5 bases). With 3 bases removed from V and 0 bases from J, the gap between germline ends came to 12 bases. CDR3 length: 15 amino acids. Germline CDR1 is DFQATT and CDR2 is SNEGSKA (reference sequence). The CDR3 spells CSASPGLVAKNIQYF. The CDR3 nucleotides read TGCAGTGCTAGCCCCGGACTTGTAGCCAAAAACATTCAGTACTTC.

This clonotype was detected a few times. The CDR3 DNA reads TGTGCCAGCAGCGCCGGGACTAGCGGGATCGTCAGGGCTTACAATGAGCAGTTCTTC. This gives the protein CASSAGTSGIVRAYNEQFF. The chain is built from TRBV5-6 and TRBJ2-1; 13 bases are shared with TRBD2. Germline V lookup: CDR1 SGHDT, CDR2 YYEEEE. The ends lost 4 bases at V and 4 bases at J; junction bases unmatched: 14. The CDR3 totals 19 residues.

In its sample, this clonotype was seen many times. The genes are TRBV10-3 and TRBJ2-1; D gene uncertain. V shed 3 bases and J shed 0 bases, with 6 bases lying between them. CDR1 is ENHRY, CDR2 SYGVKD, per germline. The CDR3 consists of 14 residues. CDR3 DNA: TGTGCCATCAGTGACCCTAGCTCCTACAATGAGCAGTTCTTC. Its protein is CAISDPSSYNEQFF.

The table lists this clonotype with many counts. The DNA of the CDR3 is TGTGCCAGCAGTTTGGGTCTAGCGGGGAGCACAGATACGCAGTATTTT. This codes for CASSLGLAGSTDTQYF. This sequence joins TRBV12-3 or TRBV12-4 and TRBJ2-3; 9 bases align to TRBD2. After removal of 3 bases from V and 0 bases from J, the junction contained 4 bases not matched to a gene. This CDR3 has 16 amino acids.

A word on this clonotype: The conserved phenylalanine or tryptophan is not found at the CDR3 terminus, so this likely reflects a read error. The J gene is TRBJ2-1, the V gene TRBV11-2, with TRBD2 identical over 15 bases. Unmatched junction bases numbered 2, after V lost 1 base and J lost 4 bases. This CDR3 region has 17 residues. From germline, CDR1 is SGHAT and CDR2 FQNNGV. This CDR3 is CASSLGTSGGAYNEQFL. The CDR3 nucleotides read TGTGCCAGCAGCTTAGGGACTAGCGGGGGGGCTTACAATGAGCAGTTCCTC.

This clonotype is a singleton in its sample. The chain recombines TRBV6-2 or TRBV6-3 with TRBJ1-5; the D gene is possibly TRBD1 (5 bases). This CDR3 region has 16 residues. CDR1 is MNHEY and CDR2 is SVGEGT in the germline V gene. V dropped 2 bases and J dropped 2 bases, with 13 bases sitting between them. The CDR3 bases are TGTGCCAGCAGTTACAGTTGGACACCCCGCAATCAGCCCCAGCATTTT. Translated: CASSYSWTPRNQPQHF.

The rearrangement uses TRBV20-1 and TRBJ1-4; D is undetermined. The CDR3 sequence is 15 residues long. Deletions cut 0 bases from V and 5 bases from J, with 13 bases between. Germline CDR1 DFQATT, CDR2 SNEGSKA (reference sequence). The CDR3 is CSARDMLNGNEKLFF. CDR3 DNA sequence: TGCAGTGCTAGAGATATGTTAAACGGAAATGAAAAACTGTTTTTT.

The rearrangement joins TRBV28 to TRBJ1-1, with D unclear. The CDR3 extends over 15 amino acids. CDR1 and CDR2 (germline): MDHEN, SYDVKM. The ends were cut back, 1 base at V and 1 base at J, with 10 bases in the middle. The CDR3 sequence: CASSLFTEENTEAFF. The CDR3 nucleotides are TGTGCCAGCAGTTTATTTACGGAGGAGAACACTGAAGCTTTCTTT.

The chain uses TRBV7-9 and TRBJ1-4; 8 bases are shared with TRBD1. CDR1 is SEHNR, CDR2 FQNEAQ, per germline (reference sequence). V was pared by 3 bases and J by 5 bases, with 8 bases of the junction left unmatched. CDR3 length: 16 amino acids. This CDR3 reads CASSLNMRQGNEKLFF. Written as DNA, the CDR3 is TGTGCCAGCAGCTTGAACATGAGACAGGGGAATGAAAAACTGTTTTTT.

In the case of this clonotype: A much larger clonotype is one base distant, so this may be a read error. No conserved phenylalanine or tryptophan ends this CDR3, so it is likely a read error. The chain couples TRBV20-1 to TRBJ1-1; D gene ambiguous. This CDR3 has 12 residues. V lost 3 bases and J 5 bases, leaving 10 bases between the germline ends. Germline-derived CDR1 and CDR2 are DFQATT and SNEGSKA (reference sequence). CDR3 sequence: CSASPSFTEAFL. In DNA, the CDR3 is TGCAGTGCTAGCCCCTCCTTTACTGAAGCTTTCCTT.

Ten or more counts support this clonotype. The V and J genes are TRBV20-1 and TRBJ2-7; 8 bases are shared with TRBD2. V was pared by 6 bases and J by 6 bases, with 10 bases of the junction left unmatched. The CDR3 is made up of 13 amino acids. Germline V CDR1 and CDR2: DFQATT, SNEGSKA (reference sequence). CDR3 loop: CSAGRGNGLEQYF. For the CDR3, the DNA is TGCAGTGCCGGGAGGGGAAACGGACTCGAGCAGTACTTC.

The chain joins TRBV5-1 to TRBJ2-7, with no clear D. The V end lost 0 bases, the J end lost 4 bases, and 11 bases lay between the germline ends. The germline V gene encodes CDR1 SGHRS and CDR2 YFSETQ. The CDR3 has 14 amino acids. CDR3 sequence: CASSLEFKPYEQYF. CDR3 nucleotide sequence: TGCGCCAGCAGCTTGGAGTTCAAACCTTACGAGCAGTACTTC.

This clonotype was observed many times. V and J are TRBV28 and TRBJ2-2; D unclear. The CDR3 is 13 amino acids. Trimming left V 8 bases short and J 0 bases short, with 7 bases between. Germline V lookup: CDR1 MDHEN, CDR2 SYDVKM. The CDR3 coding sequence is TGTGCCAGCTTGGGATCGAACACCGGGGAGCTGTTTTTT. Its translation is CASLGSNTGELFF.

The chain has TRBV11-2 and TRBJ2-5; TRBD1 matches at 10 bases. Germline CDR1 reads SGHAT; CDR2 reads FQNNGV. CDR3 length: 13 residues. V was pared by 7 bases and J by 7 bases, with 6 bases of the junction left unmatched. The CDR3 here is CASNGGQGWTQYF. The DNA for the CDR3 is TGTGCCAGCAATGGGGGACAGGGGTGGACCCAGTACTTC.

There are a few counts of this clonotype. V is TRBV2 and J is TRBJ1-4; D ambiguous. The length of the CDR3 is 15 residues. V was trimmed by 0 bases and J by 8 bases, leaving 13 bases between them. Germline V gene sequence: CDR1 SNHLY, CDR2 FYNNEI. CDR3 sequence reads: CASSEAPPIREKLFF. Written as DNA, the CDR3 is TGTGCCAGCAGTGAAGCGCCCCCAATACGGGAAAAACTGTTTTTT.

This chain links TRBV6-1 with TRBJ1-2; D possibly corresponds to TRBD1 (5 bases). Trimming removed 6 bases from V and 5 bases from J, with 19 bases in between. Germline V gene sequence: CDR1 MNHNS, CDR2 SASEGT. This CDR3 is 15 amino acids long. The CDR3 loop is CASSITGAARYGYTF. The CDR3 nucleotides are TGTGCCAGCAGCATTACAGGCGCAGCACGATATGGCTACACCTTC.